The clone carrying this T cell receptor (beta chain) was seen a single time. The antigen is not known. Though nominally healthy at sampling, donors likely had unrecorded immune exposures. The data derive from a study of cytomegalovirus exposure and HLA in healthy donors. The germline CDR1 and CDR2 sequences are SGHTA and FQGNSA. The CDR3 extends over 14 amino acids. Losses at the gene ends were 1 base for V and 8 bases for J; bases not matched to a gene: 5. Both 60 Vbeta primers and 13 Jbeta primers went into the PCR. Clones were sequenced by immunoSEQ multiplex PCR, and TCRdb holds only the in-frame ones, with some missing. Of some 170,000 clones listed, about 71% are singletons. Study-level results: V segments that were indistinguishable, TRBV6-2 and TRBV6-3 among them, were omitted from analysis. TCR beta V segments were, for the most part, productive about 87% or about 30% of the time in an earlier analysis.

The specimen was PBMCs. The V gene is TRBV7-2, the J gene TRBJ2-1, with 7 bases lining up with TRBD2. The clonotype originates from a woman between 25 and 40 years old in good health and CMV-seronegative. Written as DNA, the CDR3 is TGTGCCAGCAGCTTAGGGACTAGGATGTATGAGCAGTTCTTC. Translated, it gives CASSLGTRMYEQFF. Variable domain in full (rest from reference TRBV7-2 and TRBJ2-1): GAGVSQSPSNKVTEKGKDVELRCDPISGHTALYWYRQSLGQGLEFLIYFQGNSAPDKSGLPSDRFSAERTGGSVSTLTIQRTQQEDSAVYLCASSLGTRMYEQFFGPGTRLTVL.